This is a list of T cell receptor beta chains from one sample in a study of blood T cell repertoires in COVID-19. TCRdb's copy holds only in-frame clones and misses some; the assay was immunoSEQ multiplex PCR. The sample includes roughly 100,000 clones, about 86% seen only once; the top ten take 3.5%. Sequencing was performed on peripheral blood. The receptors originated from a human donor in a cohort sampled during active COVID-19. Both conserved end residues are part of each CDR3. The order of the fields is J gene, clone size, V gene, CDR3 length, D gene, CDR3 protein, CDR3 DNA. D genes are given only for firm matches. The size field is filled for only some rows; it gives once, few, many or a size class.

J gene: TRBJ2-3
clone size: -
V gene: TRBV7-2
CDR3 length: 15
D gene: TRBD2
CDR3 protein: CASSSGLPSTDTQYF
CDR3 DNA: TGTGCCAGCAGCTCGGGACTACCGAGCACAGATACGCAGTATTTT

J gene: TRBJ2-2
clone size: -
V gene: TRBV11-2
CDR3 length: 15
D gene: TRBD1
CDR3 protein: CASRSNRGRAGELFF
CDR3 DNA: TGTGCCAGCAGATCCAACAGGGGTAGGGCCGGGGAGCTGTTTTTT

J gene: TRBJ2-7
clone size: -
V gene: TRBV10-1
CDR3 length: 15
D gene: -
CDR3 protein: CASSERGSSSYEQYF
CDR3 DNA: TGCGCCAGCAGTGAGAGGGGTAGCAGCTCCTACGAGCAGTACTTC

J gene: TRBJ1-6
clone size: once
V gene: TRBV6-5
CDR3 length: 16
D gene: -
CDR3 protein: CASSYSTQSYNSPLHF
CDR3 DNA: TGTGCCAGCAGTTACTCGACACAGTCCTATAATTCACCCCTCCACTTT

J gene: TRBJ2-5
clone size: -
V gene: TRBV5-1
CDR3 length: 16
D gene: -
CDR3 protein: CASSLGRGEERWTQYF
CDR3 DNA: TGCGCCAGCAGCTTGGGACGCGGGGAGGAACGGTGGACCCAGTACTTC

J gene: TRBJ1-2
clone size: -
V gene: TRBV7-9
CDR3 length: 14
D gene: TRBD1
CDR3 protein: CASSPGQIGYGYTF
CDR3 DNA: TGTGCCAGCAGCCCGGGACAGATAGGCTATGGCTACACCTTC

J gene: TRBJ1-1
clone size: -
V gene: TRBV12-3/TRBV12-4
CDR3 length: 13
D gene: TRBD1
CDR3 protein: CASSLGQGTEAFF
CDR3 DNA: TGTGCCAGCAGTTTAGGACAGGGCACTGAAGCTTTCTTT

J gene: TRBJ2-7
clone size: -
V gene: TRBV5-1
CDR3 length: 16
D gene: TRBD2
CDR3 protein: CASSSLGGAGGGEQYF
CDR3 DNA: TGCGCCAGCAGCTCATTGGGGGGAGCGGGAGGAGGCGAGCAGTACTTC

J gene: TRBJ1-2
clone size: -
V gene: TRBV5-1
CDR3 length: 18
D gene: TRBD1
CDR3 protein: CASSFYLTTGGASGGYTF
CDR3 DNA: TGCGCCAGCAGCTTCTACTTAACGACAGGGGGCGCCTCTGGTGGCTACACCTTC

J gene: TRBJ2-7
clone size: -
V gene: TRBV27
CDR3 length: 16
D gene: TRBD1
CDR3 protein: CASSDPSGTGRYEQYF
CDR3 DNA: TGTGCCAGCAGCGATCCCTCCGGGACAGGGAGGTACGAGCAGTACTTC

J gene: TRBJ2-3
clone size: -
V gene: TRBV5-1
CDR3 length: 13
D gene: TRBD1
CDR3 protein: CASSFQGADTQYF
CDR3 DNA: TGCGCCAGCAGCTTTCAGGGGGCAGATACGCAGTATTTT

J gene: TRBJ2-6
clone size: -
V gene: TRBV19
CDR3 length: 16
D gene: -
CDR3 protein: CASSIRREPGANVLTF
CDR3 DNA: TGTGCCAGTAGTATAAGAAGGGAGCCTGGGGCCAACGTCCTGACTTTC

J gene: TRBJ1-5
clone size: -
V gene: TRBV7-9
CDR3 length: 15
D gene: TRBD1
CDR3 protein: CASSDRDRGNQPQHF
CDR3 DNA: TGTGCCAGCAGCGACCGGGACAGGGGTAATCAGCCCCAGCATTTT

J gene: TRBJ1-5
clone size: once
V gene: TRBV30
CDR3 length: 15
D gene: -
CDR3 protein: CAWSDGGGSNQPQHF
CDR3 DNA: TGTGCCTGGAGTGATGGGGGGGGCAGCAATCAGCCCCAGCATTTT

J gene: TRBJ2-7
clone size: -
V gene: TRBV19
CDR3 length: 13
D gene: -
CDR3 protein: CASSIQYSYEQYF
CDR3 DNA: TGTGCCAGTAGTATCCAGTACTCCTACGAGCAGTACTTC

J gene: TRBJ2-1
clone size: -
V gene: TRBV18
CDR3 length: 16
D gene: TRBD1
CDR3 protein: CASSSRQGSSYNEQFF
CDR3 DNA: TGTGCCAGCTCATCTAGACAGGGAAGCTCCTACAATGAGCAGTTCTTC

J gene: TRBJ2-5
clone size: -
V gene: TRBV6-1
CDR3 length: 20
D gene: TRBD2
CDR3 protein: CASSEAGLRVTSGGRETQYF
CDR3 DNA: TGTGCCAGCAGTGAAGCGGGGCTAAGGGTTACTAGCGGGGGACGGGAGACCCAGTACTTC

J gene: TRBJ2-7
clone size: -
V gene: TRBV10-3
CDR3 length: 17
D gene: TRBD1
CDR3 protein: CAISDLASGTGNHEQYF
CDR3 DNA: TGTGCCATCAGTGATTTAGCCTCCGGGACAGGGAACCACGAGCAGTACTTC

J gene: TRBJ1-2
clone size: few
V gene: TRBV30
CDR3 length: 12
D gene: TRBD1
CDR3 protein: CAWSVQGRGYTF
CDR3 DNA: TGTGCCTGGAGTGTACAGGGGCGAGGCTACACCTTC

J gene: TRBJ1-5
clone size: many
V gene: TRBV6-6
CDR3 length: 14
D gene: -
CDR3 protein: CASNQDSSNQPQHF
CDR3 DNA: TGTGCCAGCAATCAGGATAGTAGCAATCAGCCCCAGCATTTT

J gene: TRBJ2-7
clone size: -
V gene: TRBV6-5
CDR3 length: 16
D gene: -
CDR3 protein: CASSYSIGEAQPEQYF
CDR3 DNA: TGTGCCAGCAGTTACTCGATAGGGGAGGCACAGCCCGAGCAGTACTTC

J gene: TRBJ2-7
clone size: few
V gene: TRBV30
CDR3 length: 15
D gene: TRBD1
CDR3 protein: CAWRLPGQAYYEQYF
CDR3 DNA: TGTGCCTGGAGACTTCCGGGACAGGCATACTACGAGCAGTACTTC